This TCR beta chain comes out of a study of blood T cell repertoires in COVID-19 (dated by TCRdb to 2020 to 2022). Regarding the complete study: The collaborator samples originated in the United States, Italy and Spain and spanned the acute and convalescent phases of COVID-19. Sample metadata almost always included a de-identified subject ID, COVID-19 status, age in years and sex. The material from the prospective study consisted of cDNA or gDNA derived from T cells, B-cell-depleted T cells, or PBMCs. Subjects who had been exposed to COVID-19, were actively infected with it, or had recovered from it provided the deeply sampled blood TCRbeta repertoires that made up the dataset. Where HLA class I and class II types were available, the types were taken from metadata supplied by the sample provider, not from assay-based typing. Samples were obtained from the ongoing ImmuneRACE study (first 160 participants) and from over a thousand subjects provided by 6 global collaborators. The repertoires were released in a freely available public database intended as a resource for research on the immune response to SARS-CoV-2. General study outcomes and caveats: The amount of clinical and demographic metadata varied by source and participant and was provided uncurated.

Whole blood was collected in K2EDTA tubes by collaborating institutions according to the institutions' own protocols. For TCRbeta analysis, collaborators shipped samples as frozen whole blood, isolated PBMCs, or DNA extracted from either of those sample types. A note on this clone: The antigen this receptor binds is unknown. No base qualities exist here, and no much larger clone lies one base off it.

From the cysteine through the phenylalanine, the CDR3 covers 15 amino acids. Only the CDR3 DNA is retained, 45 bases long and in frame from the first base. Sequences LNHDA (CDR1) and SQIVND (CDR2) are obtained from the germline V gene (reference sequence). V gives up 5 bases and J gives up 1 base, and the segment between their germline ends measures 14 bases. The immunoSEQ Assay, a bias-controlled multiplex PCR, was used to amplify TCRbeta CDR3 regions from genomic DNA. The original pipeline was this. Within the assay, amplification of reference gene primers was used to estimate how many nucleated cells each sample contained. To quantify the absolute abundance of each unique TCRbeta CDR3 rearrangement, sequence reads were collapsed and filtered. For each sample, productive Simpson clonality was calculated as the square root of Simpson's diversity index over productive rearrangements. Imported from immuneACCESS, the table was reduced by TCRdb to in-frame sequences with V and J called. These copies leave out some clones; in studies compared against another copy, an unresolved V gene accounts for under half, and the cause of the remainder is not known. V and J calls and clone size are as listed in that table; D and trimming were resolved from the DNA. This sample lists 110,000 or so clones; roughly 84% were detected once. 3.4% of the sample lies in the top ten.

Rearrangement joined TRBV19 to TRBJ2-5; TRBD1 might be the D gene, on 6 matching bases. Material: peripheral blood. The sequence came from a man in his forties with acute or convalescent COVID-19. The sequenced DNA: TGTGCCAGTAGTCGAACCGGGACACTCCAAGAGACCCAGTACTTC. Translated, this gives CASSRTGTLQETQYF.